A selection of T cell receptor beta chains follows, all from one sample in a study of T cell repertoires in ileal Crohn's disease. The assay was immunoSEQ multiplex PCR, and TCRdb's table has in-frame clones only and misses some. Here the sample spans roughly 15,000 clones, 70% to 80% being singletons. The sample was ileal tissue. These TCRs come from an adult with Crohn's disease. Both conserved end residues are part of each CDR3. A D gene is named only where the DNA matches it firmly. For some rows the clone size is stated as once, few or many, or as a class when expanded; others skip it.

-,TRBV2,-,TRBJ1-5,CASSEARGQPQHF,TGTGCCAGCAGTGAAGCGAGGGGGCAGCCCCAGCATTTT
TRBD1,TRBV7-9,-,TRBJ1-5,CASSYTGGGQPQHF,TGTGCCAGCAGCTACACAGGGGGCGGGCAGCCCCAGCATTTT
-,TRBV19,-,TRBJ1-2,CASSISSGGGRDGYTF,TGTGCCAGTAGTATATCCAGCGGGGGTGGAAGAGATGGCTACACCTTC
-,TRBV7-2,-,TRBJ1-1,CASSFLREVGAFF,TGTGCCAGCAGCTTCTTGAGGGAAGTGGGGGCTTTCTTT
-,TRBV5-4,once,TRBJ2-7,CASSPDPGDYEQYF,TGTGCCAGCAGCCCGGACCCGGGAGACTACGAGCAGTACTTC
TRBD1,TRBV5-1,-,TRBJ1-3,CASRPQGSGNTIYF,TGCGCCAGCAGGCCACAGGGGTCGGGAAACACCATATATTTT
-,TRBV19,-,TRBJ2-4,CACSRGLGNIQYF,TGTGCCTGCTCGCGGGGCTTAGGAAACATTCAGTACTTC
-,TRBV9,-,TRBJ2-7,CASSAAGGGYEQYF,TGTGCCAGCAGCGCGGCCGGAGGGGGCTACGAGCAGTACTTC
-,TRBV4-3,-,TRBJ2-7,CASSQDFSYSYEQYF,TGCGCCAGCAGCCAAGATTTTAGCTACTCCTACGAGCAGTACTTC
-,TRBV5-1,-,TRBJ2-2,CASRVGQNTGELFF,TGCGCCAGCAGAGTGGGACAGAACACCGGGGAGCTGTTTTTT
TRBD1,TRBV10-2,once,TRBJ2-6,CASSEAGGSWSGANVLTF,TGCGCCAGCAGTGAGGCAGGGGGCAGTTGGTCTGGGGCCAACGTCCTGACTTTC
-,TRBV19,-,TRBJ1-4,CASSILLPSREKLFF,TGTGCCAGTAGTATACTACTACCTTCTAGGGAAAAACTGTTTTTT
TRBD1,TRBV5-4,-,TRBJ1-2,CASSLDRNYGYTF,TGTGCCAGCAGCCTGGACAGGAACTATGGCTACACCTTC
TRBD2,TRBV5-6,-,TRBJ2-5,CASSLTSGRGKTQYF,TGTGCCAGCAGCTTAACCAGCGGGAGAGGAAAGACCCAGTACTTC
-,TRBV5-1,-,TRBJ1-1,CASSLWDLNTEAFF,TGCGCCAGCAGCTTATGGGATTTGAACACTGAAGCTTTCTTT
TRBD1,TRBV13,-,TRBJ2-1,CASSLFQGASYNEQFF,TGTGCCAGCAGTTTATTTCAGGGGGCATCGTACAATGAGCAGTTCTTC
TRBD1,TRBV18,-,TRBJ1-1,CASSRGQGAYTEAFF,TGTGCCAGCTCACGAGGACAGGGGGCTTACACTGAAGCTTTCTTT
-,TRBV5-5,-,TRBJ2-1,CASDTPTYNEQFF,TGTGCCAGCGATACCCCTACTTACAATGAGCAGTTCTTC
TRBD1,TRBV28,-,TRBJ1-4,CASSLYRDRNEKLFF,TGTGCCAGCAGTTTATACCGGGACAGGAATGAAAAACTGTTTTTT
TRBD1,TRBV7-2,-,TRBJ2-1,CASSLAIGFGQGSYNEQFF,TGTGCCAGCAGCTTAGCTATAGGTTTCGGACAGGGTAGCTACAATGAGCAGTTCTTC
-,TRBV28,-,TRBJ2-7,CASSPDSLLSYEQYF,TGTGCCAGCAGCCCGGACAGCTTACTCTCCTACGAGCAGTACTTC